The sequence of this T cell receptor beta chain was determined in a study of cytomegalovirus exposure and HLA in healthy donors. In germline, CDR1 is SEHNR, CDR2 FQNEAQ (reference sequence). The V segment lost 5 bases and the J segment 3 bases; nucleotides outside the gene matches: 3. The CDR3 extends over 15 amino acids. Clones were sequenced by immunoSEQ multiplex PCR, and TCRdb holds only the in-frame ones, with some missing. The sample lists around 110,000 clones, about nine tenths occurring once. This receptor was taken from a woman aged 18-29 years in good health and CMV-seropositive. The chain is built from TRBV7-9 and TRBJ2-2, with TRBD1 identical over 10 bases. The sample consisted of PBMCs. The CDR3: CASSRGTGDTGELFF. In DNA form, the CDR3 reads TGTGCCAGCAGCCGGGGGACAGGGGACACCGGGGAGCTGTTTTTT.